A selection of T cell receptor beta chains follows, all from one sample in a study of CD8+ T cells in alopecia areata. Data came from immunoSEQ multiplex PCR; TCRdb stores just in-frame clones and leaves some out. The sample has about 200,000 clones, more than 55% seen once; the top ten hold less than 3.5%. The input for sequencing was CD4+ T cells sorted from blood, taken at week 4, from a patient treated with tofacitinib. The origin of the receptors is a human donor with alopecia areata. Each CDR3 is given with its conserved first and last residue. D genes are given only for firm matches. Only some rows state a clone size, as once, few, many or a class for expanded clones.

CDR3nt | CDR3aa | j_gene | d_gene | v_gene | abundance
TGTGCCAGCAGTGAGAAGGTCCTGGGAGGGAAGGCGGACGAGCAGTACTTC | CASSEKVLGGKADEQYF | TRBJ2-7 | TRBD2 | TRBV2 | NA
TGTGCCAGCGGGACTGAAAGAATTTACAATGAGCAGTTCTTC | CASGTERIYNEQFF | TRBJ2-1 | NA | TRBV11-1 | NA
TGTGCCATCAGTGGGGGACAGGGTGATCAGCCCCAGCATTTT | CAISGGQGDQPQHF | TRBJ1-5 | TRBD1 | TRBV10-3 | few
TGTGCCAGCAGCGTAAACCCCTACAGTAGCGAAGCTTTCTTT | CASSVNPYSSEAFF | TRBJ1-1 | NA | TRBV9 | few
TGCAGCGTTGTAAAGGTGGGGGATAGGGGCTACACCTTC | CSVVKVGDRGYTF | TRBJ1-2 | NA | TRBV29-1 | NA
TGTGCCAGCAGCTTAGAGATGGACAATGAGCAGTTCTTC | CASSLEMDNEQFF | TRBJ2-1 | NA | TRBV7-2 | NA
TGTGCCAGCTCAGGGGACCGCAATCAGCCCCAGCATTTT | CASSGDRNQPQHF | TRBJ1-5 | NA | TRBV18 | NA
TGCGCCAGCAGCTTGGACAGGGGCTATGGCTACACCTTC | CASSLDRGYGYTF | TRBJ1-2 | TRBD1 | TRBV5-1 | NA
TGTGCCACCAGCAGAGAGGCAGAATACACAGATACGCAGTATTTT | CATSREAEYTDTQYF | TRBJ2-3 | NA | TRBV15 | NA
TGTGCCAGCAGGGCAGGGGTAGAAGACTATGGCTACACCTTC | CASRAGVEDYGYTF | TRBJ1-2 | NA | TRBV6-5 | NA
TGTGCCTGGAGTTCCAGACAGGGGGATGGCTACACCTTC | CAWSSRQGDGYTF | TRBJ1-2 | TRBD1 | TRBV30 | NA
TGTGCCAGCAGTTCGGACCTCACAGATACGCAGTATTTT | CASSSDLTDTQYF | TRBJ2-3 | NA | TRBV2 | once
TGTGCCAGCAGCTTATACCGGGACCAAGAGACCCAGTACTTC | CASSLYRDQETQYF | TRBJ2-5 | NA | TRBV7-2 | NA
TGTGCCAGCAGCTTGGTTGGTAGCCGAACCGGGGAGCTGTTTTTT | CASSLVGSRTGELFF | TRBJ2-2 | NA | TRBV5-4 | once
TGTGCCAGCAGACCCCGGGCCGCCGGGGAGCTGTTTTTT | CASRPRAAGELFF | TRBJ2-2 | NA | TRBV7-2 | NA
TGTGCCAGCAGTTACTCGGGTCGGCCTAGCACAGATACGCAGTATTTT | CASSYSGRPSTDTQYF | TRBJ2-3 | NA | TRBV6-5 | NA
TGCGCCAGCAGCTTGGCGGCGGGAGAGCAAGAGGCCCAGTACTTC | CASSLAAGEQEAQYF | TRBJ2-5 | TRBD2 | TRBV5-1 | NA
TGCGCCAGCAGCTTGGATATGACCGTCGCGGCACCCCTCCACTTT | CASSLDMTVAAPLHF | TRBJ1-6 | NA | TRBV5-1 | once
TGTGCCAGCAGCGATACCTACAATGAGCAGTTCTTC | CASSDTYNEQFF | TRBJ2-1 | NA | TRBV7-3 | few
TGCAGCGTTGCAAGGACAGGGGACGACGAGCAGTACTTC | CSVARTGDDEQYF | TRBJ2-7 | TRBD1 | TRBV29-1 | NA
TGCGCCAGCAGCCAGGACAGACCAGACCTAAATTCACCCCTCCACTTT | CASSQDRPDLNSPLHF | TRBJ1-6 | NA | TRBV5-1 | NA
TGTGCCAGCAGCTTGAGCAGCAATGAGCAGTTCTTC | CASSLSSNEQFF | TRBJ2-1 | NA | TRBV5-4 | NA
TGTGCCAGCAGCCCGGACAGGGCTGAGTTCTATGGCTACACCTTC | CASSPDRAEFYGYTF | TRBJ1-2 | TRBD1 | TRBV27 | once
TGTGCCACCAGCAGAGAGGCGGCTGGCACCCAGGGGAAGCAGTATTTT | CATSREAAGTQGKQYF | TRBJ2-3 | NA | TRBV15 | few
TGTGCCAGCAGTCAAATCACAGATACGCAGTATTTT | CASSQITDTQYF | TRBJ2-3 | NA | TRBV7-9 | NA
TGTGCCAGCAGCCAGGGGAGGGGTGATTCACCCCTCCACTTT | CASSQGRGDSPLHF | TRBJ1-6 | NA | TRBV5-4 | NA
TGTGCCAGCAGCTTAACTGAAGCTTTCTTT | CASSLTEAFF | TRBJ1-1 | NA | TRBV7-9 | NA
TGTGCCAGCAGCCCTCGACAGGGGGCTGTCGACTATGGCTACACCTTC | CASSPRQGAVDYGYTF | TRBJ1-2 | TRBD1 | TRBV9 | NA
TGTGCCAGCAGTTCTCGTTTGGGTGGTAACTATGGCTACACCTTC | CASSSRLGGNYGYTF | TRBJ1-2 | NA | TRBV6-5 | NA
TGTGCCTTGGGGAACTACGGGACTGAAGCTTTCTTT | CALGNYGTEAFF | TRBJ1-1 | NA | TRBV30 | few
TGTGCCAGCAGCGAGACAGGGTTGAGCACTGAAGCTTTCTTT | CASSETGLSTEAFF | TRBJ1-1 | TRBD1 | TRBV11-2 | NA
TGTGCCAGCAGTCGTCGTAGCGGGGATTACAATGAGCAGTTCTTC | CASSRRSGDYNEQFF | TRBJ2-1 | TRBD2 | TRBV28 | NA
TGTGCCAGCAGTGGACGGGGGAGCACAGATACGCAGTATTTT | CASSGRGSTDTQYF | TRBJ2-3 | NA | TRBV27 | NA
TGCGCCAGCAGCCAAGAGGGACTAAGAGGCGAGCAGTACTTC | CASSQEGLRGEQYF | TRBJ2-7 | TRBD2 | TRBV4-1 | NA
TGTGCCAGCAGCACAGATCGGCAGACCCAGTACTTC | CASSTDRQTQYF | TRBJ2-5 | NA | TRBV7-2 | NA
TGCGCCAGCAGCGGAATCAATCCAGCCTACGAGCAGTACTTC | CASSGINPAYEQYF | TRBJ2-7 | NA | TRBV5-1 | NA
TGTGCCAGCAGGACAGGGGCGTCTGAAGCTTTCTTT | CASRTGASEAFF | TRBJ1-1 | TRBD1 | TRBV25-1 | NA
TGTGCCTGGGCCAGGGGTTCCCAGCCCCAGCATTTT | CAWARGSQPQHF | TRBJ1-5 | NA | TRBV30 | NA
TGTGCCAGCACCGGACAGGGAAGAGGCTATGGCTACACCTTC | CASTGQGRGYGYTF | TRBJ1-2 | TRBD1 | TRBV6-1 | NA
TGTGCCAGCAGCTTAGCACAACCAGCGGGCCAGGCGGAGACCCAGTACTTC | CASSLAQPAGQAETQYF | TRBJ2-5 | NA | TRBV7-2 | once
TGTGCCAGCAGCCAAGTGTCCGCTTCCTCTGGGGCCAACGTCCTGACTTTC | CASSQVSASSGANVLTF | TRBJ2-6 | NA | TRBV4-2 | few
TGTGCCAGCAGCTTCGTGAGCGCCGCGGGCACAGATACGCAGTATTTT | CASSFVSAAGTDTQYF | TRBJ2-3 | NA | TRBV7-2 | NA
TGTGCCATCAGTGGGCTAGCAGCGAACACCGGGGAGCTGTTTTTT | CAISGLAANTGELFF | TRBJ2-2 | NA | TRBV10-3 | few
TGTGCCAGCAGCCGGGCCCAGCGGGGGGGCCGGGCCGATCTCAATTACAATGAGCAGTTCTTC | CASSRAQRGGRADLNYNEQFF | TRBJ2-1 | TRBD2 | TRBV14 | NA
TGCGCCAGCAGCTTGGATCCGCGGGGGGACCAAGAGACCCAGTACTTC | CASSLDPRGDQETQYF | TRBJ2-5 | TRBD2 | TRBV5-1 | NA
TGTGCCAGCAGTGCAGGGCTTGGGGCCAACGTCCTGACTTTC | CASSAGLGANVLTF | TRBJ2-6 | NA | TRBV2 | few
TGTGCCTGGAGTCTTAGCAATCAGCCCCAGCATTTT | CAWSLSNQPQHF | TRBJ1-5 | NA | TRBV30 | NA
TGTGCCAGCAGCTTGGCGCCAGCGGGAGGAGAGCAGTACTTC | CASSLAPAGGEQYF | TRBJ2-7 | TRBD2 | TRBV5-4 | NA
TGTGCCAGCAGCGTGAGCGGGGGTATGTCAGATACGCAGTATTTT | CASSVSGGMSDTQYF | TRBJ2-3 | TRBD2 | TRBV9 | NA
TGTGCCAGCAGCTTAGCCCGCTCCCAAAATCAGCCCCAGCATTTT | CASSLARSQNQPQHF | TRBJ1-5 | NA | TRBV5-6 | NA
TGTGCCAGCAGTTTCCGGGGCCGACAGTACTTC | CASSFRGRQYF | TRBJ2-4 | NA | TRBV6-5 | NA
TGTGCCAGCAGCTTGGACAGTTTTTCCTATGGCTACACCTTC | CASSLDSFSYGYTF | TRBJ1-2 | NA | TRBV5-4 | NA
TGCGCCAGCAGCCAAGAGGCGGGGGCGCGAACCGGGGAGCTGTTTTTT | CASSQEAGARTGELFF | TRBJ2-2 | NA | TRBV4-3 | NA
TGCAGCGTAACCGGACAGGGGAACACTGAAGCTTTCTTT | CSVTGQGNTEAFF | TRBJ1-1 | TRBD1 | TRBV29-1 | few
TGTGCCAGCAGTGACGGGAAACTCGGTCAAGCTTTCTTT | CASSDGKLGQAFF | TRBJ1-1 | NA | TRBV25-1 | few